These 24 T cell receptor beta chains were all obtained from the same sample, sequenced in a study of spatial heterogeneity in lung cancer. No antigen is known for these receptors. TCRdb redid the calling of the 5' RACE reads with MiXCR, one entry per CDR3 protein. The sample includes roughly 18,000 distinct CDR3 sequences, 9.6% seen only once; the top ten take less than 25%. Study-wide points: Counts that tracked tumor mutation counts were those of expanded intratumoral alpha and beta TCRs.

Regarding time point: sample taken at primary tumor resection. Sequences were derived from lung tumor tissue, sampled at surgery. The receptors derive from a female donor with early-stage non-small cell lung cancer.

This clonotype was recorded at least ten times. The library was built for alpha chains, so this beta chain is an off-target read and its size means little. The gene calls are TRBV29-1 and TRBJ2-5; 7 nucleotides agree with TRBD1. The germline V gene encodes CDR1 SQVTM and CDR2 ANQGSEA. V shed 2 bases and J 7 bases; nucleotides not matched to a gene: 4. This CDR3 has 12 amino acids. CDR3 in amino acids: CSVEKGAVTQYF. The CDR3, as DNA: TGCAGCGTTGAAAAGGGGGCGGTGACCCAGTACTTC.

Ten or more counts support this clonotype. This beta chain is an off-target read within a library intended for alpha chains, so its frequency means little. This chain connects TRBV20-1 to TRBJ1-3; D gene uncertain. Germline CDR1 is DFQATT and CDR2 is SNEGSKA (reference sequence). V was clipped by 2 bases and J by 7 bases, with 12 bases between them. The CDR3 loop spans 13 amino acids. The CDR3 nucleotides are TGCAGTGCTAGACCCACTCGCGTGAACACCATATATTTT. It yields the protein CSARPTRVNTIYF.

This clonotype was counted ten times or more. This beta chain was picked up by a library intended for alpha chains and is off target, so its count carries little meaning. The rearrangement joins TRBV4-2 to TRBJ2-5, with TRBD2 identical over 16 bases. Germline assignment: CDR1 LGHNA and CDR2 YNFKEQ. V gave up 3 bases and J gave up 1 base; unmatched junction bases: 5. This CDR3 has 18 residues. CDR3 loop: CASSQGTSGGGSQETQYF. Written as DNA, the CDR3 is TGTGCCAGCAGCCAGGGGACTAGCGGGGGGGGATCCCAAGAGACCCAGTACTTC.

This clonotype occurred many times. Since the library was made to target alpha chains, this beta chain is a stray read and its abundance is not meaningful. This sequence joins TRBV9 and TRBJ2-3; 9 nucleotides line up with TRBD1. V shed 4 bases, J shed 4 bases, and the junction held 10 bases outside the gene matches. The CDR3 has 16 residues. Germline V gene lookup returns CDR1 SGDLS and CDR2 YYNGEE. CDR3 loop: CASSLTGTGSADTQYF. CDR3 coding DNA: TGTGCCAGCAGCTTGACCGGGACAGGGTCGGCAGATACGCAGTATTTT.

Within the sample, this clonotype is medium-sized. Since it is a stray read in a library aimed at alpha chains, this beta chain has a size that is not meaningful. This sequence joins TRBV7-2 and TRBJ2-1; TRBD1 matches 10 bases. V lost 4 bases, J lost 6 bases, and 3 bases stayed unmatched. The germline V gene encodes CDR1 SGHTA and CDR2 FQGNSA. This CDR3 contains 14 residues. The CDR3 loop is CASSWDRGANEQFF. The CDR3 coding sequence is TGTGCCAGCAGCTGGGACAGGGGTGCCAATGAGCAGTTCTTC.

This clonotype appeared a few times. As an off-target read in a library built for alpha chains, this beta chain has a frequency of little significance. The V gene is TRBV20-1, the J gene TRBJ2-2, with 7 bases matching TRBD1. The junction had 7 bases not matched to a gene; V was cut back by 3 bases and J by 6 bases. This CDR3 contains 14 residues. Germline CDR1 reads DFQATT; CDR2 reads SNEGSKA (reference sequence). CDR3 DNA sequence: TGCAGTGCTAGGGTGCAGGGGGTCTCCGGGGAGCTGTTTTTT. This gives the protein CSARVQGVSGELFF.

Of note for this clonotype: The library was designed around alpha chains, so this beta chain is a stray read whose abundance carries little weight. This chain links TRBV7-9 with TRBJ1-2; 8 bases fit TRBD1. V shed 7 bases, J shed 0 bases, and the junction held 10 bases outside the gene matches. Germline CDR1 is SEHNR and CDR2 is FQNEAQ (reference sequence). The CDR3 covers 16 residues. CDR3 region: CASTFRQGASNYGYTF. The DNA for the CDR3 is TGTGCCAGCACTTTTCGCCAGGGGGCATCTAACTATGGCTACACCTTC. Full variable domain (missing parts from reference TRBV7-9 and TRBJ1-2): DTGVSQNPRHKITKRGQNVTFRCDPISEHNRLYWYRQTLGQGPEFLTYFQNEAQLEKSRLLSDRFSAERPKGSFSTLEIQRTEQGDSAMYLCASTFRQGASNYGYTFGSGTRLTVV.

A remark on this clonotype: Because the library targeted alpha chains, this beta chain is an off-target read whose size means little. This rearrangement joins TRBV20-1 to TRBJ2-7; 8 bases are a match to TRBD2. The junction had 1 base not matched to a gene; V was cut back by 3 bases and J by 3 bases. There are 12 residues in the CDR3. In germline, CDR1 is DFQATT, CDR2 SNEGSKA (reference sequence). CDR3 amino acids: CSASGGDYEQYF. CDR3 in DNA: TGCAGTGCTAGCGGGGGGGACTACGAGCAGTACTTC.

This clonotype came up many times. Little can be read into the size of this beta chain, an off-target read in a library designed for alpha chains. The chain links TRBV2 to TRBJ2-3, with D possibly called TRBD1 or TRBD2 (6 bases each). V was clipped by 6 bases and J by 8 bases, with 12 bases between them. Germline CDR1 SNHLY, CDR2 FYNNEI. The CDR3 runs 12 residues. The CDR3 sequence is CASSGGPGTQYF. CDR3 in DNA: TGTGCCAGCAGCGGGGGCCCCGGTACGCAGTATTTT.

This clonotype was detected only a few times. This beta chain is a stray sequence in a library constructed for alpha chains; its clone size is not meaningful. The chain employs TRBV7-3 and TRBJ1-1, with D hard to call. The CDR3 contains 14 residues. Germline CDR1 reads SGHTA; CDR2 reads FQGTGA. V lost 6 bases to trimming and J lost 1 base, with 12 bases between them. The CDR3 sequence: CASRSGRSNTEAFF. The CDR3 DNA reads as TGTGCCAGCAGGTCCGGACGGTCGAACACTGAAGCTTTCTTT.

This clonotype was found many times. A library made for alpha chains picked up this beta chain off target, so its size means little. V and J are TRBV6-2 or TRBV6-3 and TRBJ1-1; tentative D call: TRBD1 (5 bases). The V end was cut by 6 bases, the J end by 1 base, with 15 bases between. CDR3 length equals 15 residues. Germline values: CDR1 MNHEY, CDR2 SVGEGT. CDR3 coding DNA: TGTGCCAGCAGCTGGGACGTGCGATCGAACACTGAAGCTTTCTTT. Protein: CASSWDVRSNTEAFF.

About this clonotype: Being off target in a library aimed at alpha chains, this beta chain has a size of little meaning. CDR3: CASSLGFSLTDTQYF. Written as DNA, the CDR3 is TGTGCCAGCAGCCTTGGGTTTTCCCTCACAGATACGCAGTATTTT. The rearrangement links TRBV3-1 to TRBJ2-3, with D unclear. From germline, CDR1 is LGHDT and CDR2 YNNKEL (reference sequence). There are 15 residues in the CDR3. The V end lost 4 bases, the J end lost 2 bases, and 13 bases lay between the germline ends.

About this clonotype itself: At one boundary the junction diverges from the germline segment, which might be a read error. This beta chain came through as a stray read in a library set up for alpha chains, and its size says little. The rearrangement joins TRBV28 to TRBJ2-7, with D possibly called TRBD1 or TRBD2 (5 bases each). The CDR3 runs 16 residues. Looked up from germline, CDR1 is MDHEN and CDR2 is SYDVKM. The CDR3 loop is CPSSPPVGPHPYEQYF. The CDR3 nucleotides are TGTCCCAGCAGTCCCCCAGTGGGACCCCACCCCTACGAGCAGTACTTC.

As to this clonotype: The library was prepared for alpha chains; this beta chain is a stray read, so its frequency means little. The rearrangement joins TRBV2 to TRBJ1-5; 7 bases line up with TRBD1. The CDR3 spans 15 residues. Trimming took 6 bases from V and 2 from J; bases not matched to a gene: 7. Per germline, CDR1 SNHLY and CDR2 FYNNEI. CDR3 protein: CASRAGGGGNQPQHF. For the CDR3, the DNA is TGTGCCAGCAGAGCAGGGGGAGGAGGCAATCAGCCCCAGCATTTT.

About this clonotype itself: This beta chain turned up in a library designed for alpha chains; as an off-target read, its abundance says little. The chain couples TRBV13 to TRBJ2-7; D remains unclear. The CDR3 loop spans 11 amino acids. Germline CDR1 is PRHDT and CDR2 is FYEKMQ (reference sequence). Trimming removed 6 bases from V and 2 bases from J, with 5 bases in between. CDR3 in amino acids: CASSITYEQYF. The CDR3 DNA follows: TGTGCCAGCAGTATAACCTACGAGCAGTACTTC.

This clonotype came up many times. This beta chain lies outside the target of a library built for alpha chains; its clone size means little. V and J are TRBV19 and TRBJ1-2; maybe TRBD1 (5 bases). CDR3 size: 16 residues. V lost 8 bases and J lost 0, with 19 bases in between. From germline, CDR1 is LNHDA and CDR2 SQIVND (reference sequence). The CDR3 DNA reads as TGTGCCAGTTTATCTACTCCGGGACGTACTAACTATGGCTACACCTTC. Its protein product is CASLSTPGRTNYGYTF.

This clonotype was recorded many times. This beta chain appears as a stray read in a library generated for alpha chains; its size is not informative. The genes are TRBV2 and TRBJ2-5, with 7 positions matching TRBD1. J gave up 5 bases and V 10 bases, and 10 bases lay outside the gene matches. Germline V CDR1 and CDR2: SNHLY, FYNNEI. This CDR3 is built from 13 residues. This CDR3 is CAKGGTGMETQYF. CDR3 nucleotide sequence: TGTGCCAAAGGGGGCACAGGGATGGAGACCCAGTACTTC.

By sample share, this clonotype is medium-sized. The library was designed around alpha chains, so this beta chain is a stray read whose abundance carries little weight. This rearrangement joins TRBV29-1 to TRBJ2-7; D is unclear. V was shortened by 4 bases and J by 0 bases, with 10 bases between the two germline ends. CDR1 is SQVTM and CDR2 is ANQGSEA in the germline V gene. The length of the CDR3 is 13 residues. The CDR3 sequence is CSVVLYSSYEQYF. CDR3 DNA sequence: TGCAGCGTTGTTCTATATAGCTCCTACGAGCAGTACTTC.

This clonotype was observed many times. Little can be read into the size of this beta chain, an off-target read in a library designed for alpha chains. This chain uses TRBV5-1 with TRBJ2-7; maybe TRBD1 (6 bases). Germline V lookup: CDR1 SGHRS, CDR2 YFSETQ. The V and J ends lost 4 bases and 2 bases respectively, with 10 bases between them. This CDR3 is built from 13 residues. The CDR3 sequence: CASSMTGPYEQYF. DNA of the CDR3: TGCGCCAGCAGCATGACAGGTCCCTACGAGCAGTACTTC.

This clonotype came up many times. Since the library was made to target alpha chains, this beta chain is a stray read and its abundance is not meaningful. The chain uses TRBV10-3 and TRBJ1-5; TRBD1 matches 8 bases. The CDR3 has 16 amino acids. The germline V gene encodes CDR1 ENHRY and CDR2 SYGVKD. J lost 4 bases, V lost 2 bases, and 7 bases had no gene match. CDR3: CAISEETGAGNQPQHF. CDR3 DNA: TGTGCCATCAGTGAGGAGACAGGGGCTGGTAATCAGCCCCAGCATTTT.

This clonotype was observed a few times. This beta chain is a stray read from a library made for alpha chains; its abundance is not meaningful. This chain links TRBV18 with TRBJ2-7, with D perhaps TRBD1 or TRBD2 (5 bases each). The CDR3 extends over 13 amino acids. In germline, CDR1 is KGHSH, CDR2 LQKENI. Between the trimmed V and J ends, which lost 2 bases and 5 bases, there was a span of 10 bases. As DNA, the CDR3 is TGTGCCAGCTCACCAAGGCAGGGAGACGAGCAGTACTTC. Translating gives CASSPRQGDEQYF.

Note on this clonotype: Little can be read into the size of this beta chain, an off-target read in a library designed for alpha chains. The chain joins TRBV3-1 to TRBJ2-7; D tentatively reads TRBD1 or TRBD2 (5 bases each). Trimming shortened V by 4 bases and J by 5 bases, and 30 bases separated the two germline ends. Germline CDR1 and CDR2: LGHDT and YNNKEL (reference sequence). CDR3 length: 19 amino acids. CDR3 DNA sequence: TGTGCCAGCAGCCGATCTCCCGCTTCGGGACCCCAAAGGGGCGACGAGCAGTACTTC. Translation gives CASSRSPASGPQRGDEQYF.

As for this clonotype: The library was built for alpha chains, so this beta chain is an off-target read and its size means little. J is TRBJ1-6 and V is TRBV4-3; D remains unclear. Trimming removed 0 bases at V and 15 bases at J, with 18 bases between. The length of the CDR3 is 15 residues. Looked up from germline, CDR1 is LGHNA and CDR2 is YSLEER. The chain's CDR3 is CASSQEWISQYLLHF. The CDR3, as DNA: TGCGCCAGCAGCCAAGAGTGGATTTCCCAGTATCTCCTCCACTTT.

Remarks on this clonotype: This beta chain appears as a stray read in a library generated for alpha chains; its size is not informative. The rearrangement uses TRBV4-2 and TRBJ2-1; TRBD2 might be the D (6 bases). Germline V CDR1 and CDR2: LGHNA, YNFKEQ. V dropped 1 base and J dropped 8 bases, with 15 bases sitting between them. The CDR3 extends over 15 amino acids. The CDR3 loop reads CASSQGAGSLDEQFF. CDR3 sequence (DNA): TGTGCCAGCAGCCAAGGGGCGGGATCTCTAGATGAGCAGTTCTTC.